A selection of T cell receptor beta chains follows, all from one sample in a study of yellow fever vaccine responses in identical twins. TCRdb reanalysed the RT-PCR reads using MiXCR and keeps one entry per CDR3 protein. The table records under 20,000 distinct CDR3 sequences, approximately 70% of them present only once. Specimen: T cells from blood (PBMCs), unsorted or a sorted subset (not recorded which), collected before or after yellow fever vaccination (not recorded which). These receptors all stem from a woman aged 18-35 years who received the yellow fever vaccine. Each CDR3 is given with its conserved first and last residue. The order of the fields is clone size, V gene, J gene, D gene, CDR3 protein, CDR3 DNA. A D gene is named only where the DNA matches it firmly. Size values are once, few and many counts, or a class for expanded clones, and some rows have none.

>-|TRBV4-1|TRBJ2-4|TRBD1
CASSRDRGAKNIQYF
TGCGCCAGCAGCCGGGACAGGGGGGCCAAAAACATTCAGTACTTC
>-|TRBV5-1|TRBJ2-1|-
CASRPTWDNEQFF
TGCGCCAGCAGACCTACTTGGGACAATGAGCAGTTCTTC
>-|TRBV11-1|TRBJ2-1|-
CASSFGGWGSNEQFF
TGTGCCAGCAGCTTCGGGGGATGGGGGAGTAATGAGCAGTTCTTC
>few|TRBV5-1|TRBJ2-5|TRBD2
CASSGREETQYF
TGCGCCAGCAGTGGGAGGGAGGAGACCCAGTACTTC
>-|TRBV10-3|TRBJ1-2|TRBD1
CAITDWDSVRGYTF
TGTGCCATCACTGACTGGGACAGTGTCCGCGGCTACACCTTC
>-|TRBV23-1|TRBJ2-7|TRBD1
CASSQFRRGSYYEQYF
TGCGCCAGCAGTCAATTCCGCAGGGGGTCATACTACGAGCAGTACTTC
>-|TRBV10-3|TRBJ2-5|-
CAISERQETQYF
TGTGCCATCAGTGAGCGGCAAGAGACCCAGTACTTC
>-|TRBV28|TRBJ2-2|-
CASSLGGHPGELFF
TGTGCCAGCAGTCTAGGGGGACACCCCGGGGAGCTGTTTTTT
>few|TRBV10-3|TRBJ2-1|TRBD2
CAISERTSGRSYNEQFF
TGTGCCATCAGTGAGAGGACTAGCGGGAGATCCTACAATGAGCAGTTCTTC
>-|TRBV19|TRBJ2-7|TRBD2
CASSVVSGVSYEQYF
TGTGCCAGTAGTGTGGTGAGCGGGGTCTCCTACGAGCAGTACTTC
>-|TRBV7-3|TRBJ1-1|-
CASSRLGVGTEAFF
TGTGCCAGCAGCCGCCTCGGGGTGGGAACTGAAGCTTTCTTT
>-|TRBV7-6|TRBJ2-3|-
CASSLSQREYTDTQYF
TGTGCCAGCAGCTTATCTCAACGGGAGTACACAGATACGCAGTATTTT
>once|TRBV19|TRBJ2-1|-
CASSISGDYRYNEQFF
TGTGCCAGTAGTATCTCAGGGGACTACCGATACAATGAGCAGTTCTTC
>once|TRBV29-1|TRBJ2-1|-
CSVAWGYEQFF
TGCAGCGTTGCATGGGGGTATGAGCAGTTCTTC
>few|TRBV9|TRBJ2-7|TRBD2
CASSVGLAGINEQYF
TGTGCCAGCAGCGTAGGGCTAGCGGGAATCAACGAGCAGTACTTC
>-|TRBV12-3/TRBV12-4|TRBJ2-1|TRBD2
CASSLGTRIVVEQFF
TGTGCCAGCAGTTTAGGGACTAGGATCGTGGTTGAGCAGTTCTTC
>-|TRBV29-1|TRBJ2-7|-
CSVPGRSTYEQYF
TGCAGCGTGCCGGGACGTTCCACCTACGAGCAGTACTTC
>few|TRBV7-6|TRBJ2-5|TRBD2
CASSLASGIQETQYF
TGTGCCAGCAGCTTAGCTAGCGGGATCCAAGAGACCCAGTACTTC
>few|TRBV12-3/TRBV12-4|TRBJ1-1|-
CASSLNEAVNTEAFF
TGTGCCAGCAGTTTAAATGAGGCAGTGAACACTGAAGCTTTCTTT
>-|TRBV9|TRBJ1-2|TRBD1
CASSTRDRDGYTF
TGTGCCAGCAGCACCCGGGACAGGGATGGCTACACCTTC
>-|TRBV7-2|TRBJ1-6|-
CASSINRSPLHF
TGTGCCAGCAGCATAAACCGTTCACCCCTCCACTTT
>-|TRBV2|TRBJ2-1|-
CASIGQLGSEQFF
TGTGCCAGCATCGGACAATTGGGTTCCGAGCAGTTCTTC
>few|TRBV4-3|TRBJ1-1|-
CASSQVSSGMNTEAFF
TGCGCCAGCAGCCAAGTGTCTTCCGGGATGAACACTGAAGCTTTCTTT
>-|TRBV28|TRBJ2-7|TRBD2
CASTHWDRGGEQYF
TGTGCCAGCACCCACTGGGATCGCGGGGGCGAGCAGTACTTC
>large|TRBV29-1|TRBJ2-7|-
CSVDSGDYEQYF
TGCAGCGTTGATTCTGGAGATTACGAGCAGTACTTC
>-|TRBV28|TRBJ2-5|-
CASSLLSQGGRETQYF
TGTGCCAGCAGTTTGTTGTCGCAGGGTGGTCGGGAGACCCAGTACTTC
>-|TRBV9|TRBJ1-3|-
CASSPRGASGNTIYF
TGTGCCAGCAGCCCCCGAGGGGCCTCTGGAAACACCATATATTTT